These T cell receptor beta chains were read from a single sample in a study of technical replicates of blood from a few donors. Only in-frame clones appear in the TCRdb table, and some are missing; sequencing was by immunoSEQ multiplex PCR. The data hold some 57,000 clones, with more than 95% observed a single time. Sequenced sample: T cells isolated from PBMCs. The source of these receptors is a human donor in good health. Each CDR3 is given without its conserved first and last residue. The D gene is left open where the match is weak. Only some rows state a clone size, as once, few, many or a class for expanded clones.

TRBJ1-3 13 once NA TRBV9 ASSVAQGTWDTIY
TRBJ1-2 14 NA TRBD1 TRBV4-1 ASSQGGQGARGGYT
TRBJ2-7 12 NA NA TRBV13 ASSLRLQPYEQY
TRBJ2-1 12 once NA TRBV29-1 SVVGRLSYNEQF
TRBJ1-1 11 NA NA TRBV11-1 ASRSSGYTEAF
TRBJ2-7 11 NA NA TRBV7-9 ASSLIGAGEQY
TRBJ1-2 10 NA NA TRBV6-1 ASRVTENGYT
TRBJ1-1 10 NA NA TRBV5-6 ASSLQNTEAF
TRBJ1-2 13 NA TRBD1 TRBV4-2 ASSQYDRGADGYT
TRBJ2-7 11 NA NA TRBV14 ASSQARGYEQY
TRBJ2-1 12 NA NA TRBV5-4 ASSLGRRGGEQF
TRBJ2-1 16 NA TRBD2 TRBV10-3 AISPSNNLAGVTNEQF
TRBJ2-1 16 NA TRBD1 TRBV5-6 ASSDDLRDRVMANEQF
TRBJ1-1 14 once NA TRBV14 ASCFLGPTFDTEAF
TRBJ2-1 13 NA NA TRBV5-1 ASRTTGVSYNEQF
TRBJ1-1 9 NA NA TRBV30 AWSVLRFAF
TRBJ1-1 9 NA NA TRBV2 ASSVRGEAF
TRBJ2-5 13 NA NA TRBV4-2 ASSSYATDQETQY
TRBJ1-1 12 NA TRBD1 TRBV7-3 ASSSNLGGQEAF
TRBJ1-3 14 NA NA TRBV4-1 ASSPGETPGDNTIY
TRBJ1-1 13 NA TRBD1 TRBV5-1 ASSLLTGGEPEAF
TRBJ2-7 13 NA NA TRBV7-2 ASSLAGGPAYEQY
TRBJ2-5 12 NA TRBD2 TRBV5-1 ASSLSGSGETQY
TRBJ2-7 14 NA TRBD2 TRBV4-2 ASSQLGTSPSYEQY